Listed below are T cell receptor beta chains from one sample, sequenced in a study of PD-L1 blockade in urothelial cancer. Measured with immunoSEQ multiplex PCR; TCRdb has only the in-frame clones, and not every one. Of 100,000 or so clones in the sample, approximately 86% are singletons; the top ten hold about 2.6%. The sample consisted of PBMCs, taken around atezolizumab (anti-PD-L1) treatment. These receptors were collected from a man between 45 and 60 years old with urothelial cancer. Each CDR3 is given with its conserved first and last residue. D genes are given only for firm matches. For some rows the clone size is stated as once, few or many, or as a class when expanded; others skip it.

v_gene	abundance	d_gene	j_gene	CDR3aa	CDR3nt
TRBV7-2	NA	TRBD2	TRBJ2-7	CASSLKAGTYEQYF	TGTGCCAGCAGCTTAAAAGCGGGGACCTACGAGCAGTACTTC
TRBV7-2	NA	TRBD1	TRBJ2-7	CASSIQGALYYEQYF	TGTGCCAGCAGCATACAGGGGGCGCTTTATTACGAGCAGTACTTC
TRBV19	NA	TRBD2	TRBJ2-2	CASSIVAGGSNTGELFF	TGTGCCAGTAGTATAGTGGCGGGAGGATCGAACACCGGGGAGCTGTTTTTT
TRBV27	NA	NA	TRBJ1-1	CASSFDRSGRGDTEAFF	TGTGCCAGCAGTTTCGATAGGTCAGGAAGGGGTGACACTGAAGCTTTCTTT
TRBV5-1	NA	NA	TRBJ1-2	CASSPGGSYGYTF	TGCGCCAGCAGCCCGGGTGGGTCTTACGGCTACACCTTC
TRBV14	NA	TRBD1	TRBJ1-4	CASRATGTGFEKLFF	TGTGCCAGCAGGGCAACCGGGACAGGATTTGAAAAACTGTTTTTT
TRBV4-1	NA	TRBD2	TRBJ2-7	CASSQDPASGRTYEQYF	TGCGCCAGCAGCCAAGATCCCGCTAGCGGGAGGACCTACGAGCAGTACTTC
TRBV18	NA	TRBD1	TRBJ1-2	CASSYPTGDPWGYTF	TGTGCCAGCTCATACCCCACAGGGGACCCGTGGGGCTACACCTTC
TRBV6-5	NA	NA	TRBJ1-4	CASSYSHRATNEKLFF	TGTGCCAGCAGTTATTCCCACAGGGCAACTAATGAAAAACTGTTTTTT
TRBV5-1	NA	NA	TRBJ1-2	CASSVPQGSYGYTF	TGCGCCAGCAGCGTCCCCCAGGGGTCCTATGGCTACACCTTC
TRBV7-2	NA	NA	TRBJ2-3	CASSLVGRLTDTQYF	TGTGCCAGCAGCTTAGTTGGCAGGCTCACAGATACGCAGTATTTT
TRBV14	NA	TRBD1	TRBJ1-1	CASSRPGTGNTEAFF	TGTGCCAGCAGTCGCCCGGGGACAGGGAACACTGAAGCTTTCTTT
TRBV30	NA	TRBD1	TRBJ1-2	CAWGDRSLNNYGYTF	TGTGCCTGGGGGGACAGGTCACTAAATAACTATGGCTACACCTTC
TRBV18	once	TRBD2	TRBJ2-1	CASSPRRAGAGINEQFF	TGTGCCAGCTCACCACGGCGAGCGGGAGCAGGAATAAATGAGCAGTTCTTC
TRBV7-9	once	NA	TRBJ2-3	CASSSQGDTQYF	TGTGCCAGCAGCTCCCAGGGAGATACGCAGTATTTT
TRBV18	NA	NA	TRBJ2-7	CASSSGDSLYEQYF	TGTGCCAGCTCGTCGGGGGACAGTCTCTACGAGCAGTACTTC
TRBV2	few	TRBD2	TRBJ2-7	CASTTGLAGSYEQYF	TGTGCCAGCACCACCGGACTAGCGGGATCCTACGAGCAGTACTTC
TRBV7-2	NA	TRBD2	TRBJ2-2	CASSHSLAGYTGELFF	TGTGCCAGCAGCCATTCACTAGCGGGTTACACCGGGGAGCTGTTTTTT
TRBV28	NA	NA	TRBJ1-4	CASSLGGGAKNEKLFF	TGTGCCAGCAGTCTAGGGGGGGGCGCAAAAAATGAAAAACTGTTTTTT
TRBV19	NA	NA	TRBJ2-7	CASSLTGTLYEQYF	TGTGCCAGTAGTTTGACCGGGACATTGTACGAGCAGTACTTC
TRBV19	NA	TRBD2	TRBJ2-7	CASITSGTYEQYF	TGTGCCAGTATCACTAGCGGGACCTACGAGCAGTACTTC
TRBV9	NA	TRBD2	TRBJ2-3	CASSVSLSGSGSDTQYF	TGTGCCAGCAGCGTGAGCTTGAGCGGGAGTGGGTCAGATACGCAGTATTTT
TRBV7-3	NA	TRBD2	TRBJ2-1	CASSLSGTSPYNEQFF	TGTGCCAGCAGCTTAAGCGGGACTAGCCCCTACAATGAGCAGTTCTTC
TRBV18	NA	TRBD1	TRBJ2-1	CASSPASGTGSYNEQFF	TGTGCCAGCTCACCTGCCTCCGGGACAGGGTCCTACAATGAGCAGTTCTTC
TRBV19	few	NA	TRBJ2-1	CASSTRDSGEQFF	TGTGCCAGTAGTACCCGGGACTCGGGTGAGCAGTTCTTC
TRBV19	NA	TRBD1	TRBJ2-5	CASSIEDRVGTQYF	TGTGCCAGTAGTATAGAAGACAGGGTTGGGACCCAGTACTTC
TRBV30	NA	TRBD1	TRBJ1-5	CAWSTGSYQPQHF	TGTGCCTGGTCGACAGGGTCGTATCAGCCCCAGCATTTT
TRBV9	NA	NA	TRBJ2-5	CASSVGTRWRGGQETQYF	TGTGCCAGCAGCGTAGGAACCCGGTGGAGGGGGGGGCAAGAGACCCAGTACTTC
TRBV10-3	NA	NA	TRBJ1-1	CAISVGGVIFDTEAFF	TGTGCCATCAGTGTTGGGGGGGTAATTTTCGACACTGAAGCTTTCTTT
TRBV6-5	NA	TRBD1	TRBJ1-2	CASSYQGDYGYTF	TGTGCCAGCAGTTACCAGGGGGACTATGGCTACACCTTC
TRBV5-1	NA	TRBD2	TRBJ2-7	CASSLGPSGAYEQYF	TGCGCCAGCAGCTTGGGCCCCAGCGGGGCCTACGAGCAGTACTTC
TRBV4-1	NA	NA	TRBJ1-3	CASSQGSFTGSGNTIYF	TGCGCCAGCAGCCAAGGTTCGTTTACCGGCTCTGGAAACACCATATATTTT
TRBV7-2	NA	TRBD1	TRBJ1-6	CASSLGSGTAAALHF	TGTGCCAGCAGCTTAGGATCCGGGACAGCCGCCGCCCTCCACTTT
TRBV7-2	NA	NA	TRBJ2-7	CASSLESRRYF	TGTGCCAGCAGCTTAGAGAGCCGGAGGTACTTC
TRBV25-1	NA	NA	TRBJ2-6	CASSEVGAGANVLTF	TGTGCCAGCAGTGAAGTAGGGGCCGGGGCCAACGTCCTGACTTTC
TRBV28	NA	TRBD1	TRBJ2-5	CASSFGTGGFAETQYF	TGTGCCAGCAGTTTTGGGACAGGGGGCTTCGCAGAGACCCAGTACTTC
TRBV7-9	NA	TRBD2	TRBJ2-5	CASSHSSGRGTETQYF	TGTGCCAGCAGCCATTCTAGCGGGAGGGGGACCGAGACCCAGTACTTC
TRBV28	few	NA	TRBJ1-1	CASSLLFGGADEAFF	TGTGCCAGCAGCCTATTGTTTGGGGGCGCAGATGAAGCTTTCTTT
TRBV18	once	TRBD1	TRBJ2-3	CASSPVGTGGKDTQYF	TGTGCCAGCTCACCAGTAGGGACAGGGGGCAAGGATACGCAGTATTTT
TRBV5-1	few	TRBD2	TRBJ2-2	CASSLSGRDTGELFF	TGCGCCAGCAGCTTAAGCGGGAGGGACACCGGGGAGCTGTTTTTT
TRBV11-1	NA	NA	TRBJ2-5	CASSPSEGDQETQYF	TGTGCCAGCAGCCCGTCAGAAGGGGATCAAGAGACCCAGTACTTC
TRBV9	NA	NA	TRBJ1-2	CASSPRLVDGMGGGSYGYTF	TGTGCCAGCAGCCCAAGGCTTGTTGATGGTATGGGGGGCGGGAGCTATGGCTACACCTTC
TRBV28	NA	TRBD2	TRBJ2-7	CASRPGLLAGVAYEQYF	TGTGCCAGCAGGCCGGGATTATTAGCGGGAGTGGCGTACGAGCAGTACTTC
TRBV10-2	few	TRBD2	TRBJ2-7	CASSAGLAGGYEQYF	TGCGCCAGCAGTGCGGGACTAGCGGGAGGTTACGAGCAGTACTTC
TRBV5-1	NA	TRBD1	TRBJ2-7	CASSITGTGSYEQYF	TGCGCCAGCAGCATCACCGGGACAGGGTCCTACGAGCAGTACTTC
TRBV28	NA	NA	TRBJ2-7	CASSSPGARREQYF	TGTGCCAGCAGTTCACCAGGCGCGAGGAGGGAGCAGTACTTC
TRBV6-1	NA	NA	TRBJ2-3	CASSVPGRDTQYF	TGTGCCAGCAGTGTACCGGGAAGAGATACGCAGTATTTT
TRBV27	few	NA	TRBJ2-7	CASRATDSYEQYF	TGTGCCAGCAGAGCCACAGATTCCTACGAGCAGTACTTC
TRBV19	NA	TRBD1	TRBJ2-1	CASSRQGSSYNEQFF	TGTGCCAGTAGTAGACAGGGCAGCTCCTACAATGAGCAGTTCTTC
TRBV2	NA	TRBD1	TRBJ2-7	CASSIRTGAYEQYF	TGTGCCAGCAGTATAAGGACAGGGGCGTACGAGCAGTACTTC
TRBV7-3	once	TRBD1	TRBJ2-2	CASSHQNPRQGGTPGELFF	TGTGCCAGCAGCCACCAAAATCCCCGACAGGGGGGGACCCCCGGGGAGCTGTTTTTT
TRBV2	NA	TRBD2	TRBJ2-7	CASSDPGTSFYEQYF	TGTGCCAGCAGTGACCCCGGGACTAGCTTCTACGAGCAGTACTTC